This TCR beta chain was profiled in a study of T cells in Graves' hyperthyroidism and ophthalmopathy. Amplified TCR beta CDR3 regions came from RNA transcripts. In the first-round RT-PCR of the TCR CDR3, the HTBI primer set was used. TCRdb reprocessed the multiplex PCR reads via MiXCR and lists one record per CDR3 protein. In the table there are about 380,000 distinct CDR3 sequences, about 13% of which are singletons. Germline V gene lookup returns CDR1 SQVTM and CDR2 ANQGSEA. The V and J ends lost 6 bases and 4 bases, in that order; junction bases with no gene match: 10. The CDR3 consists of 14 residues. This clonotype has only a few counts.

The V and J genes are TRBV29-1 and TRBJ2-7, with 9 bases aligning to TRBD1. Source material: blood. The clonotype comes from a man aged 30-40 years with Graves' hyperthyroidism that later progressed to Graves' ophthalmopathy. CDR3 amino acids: CSVQLDRGRYEQYF. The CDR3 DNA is TGCAGCGTACAACTCGACAGGGGGAGGTACGAGCAGTACTTC.